Listed here are 7 T cell receptor beta chains from one sample, sequenced in a study of T cell clusters in autoimmune cytopenias. TRB was amplified by touch-down multiplex PCR, primer pools A and B combined. TCRdb re-analyzed the multiplex PCR reads; it lists each CDR3 protein once, without DNA. This table holds about 630 distinct CDR3 sequences. Each sample's input was 250 to 300 ng genomic DNA, 30,000 to 45,000 genome equivalents. These data were also filed under a second study, of T cell repertoires in aging, cancer and after chemotherapy.

The material sequenced was peripheral blood. These receptors were taken from a human donor with chronic lymphocytic leukemia.

Considering frequency, this clonotype is large (0.1 to 1%). This sequence joins TRBV6-6 and TRBJ2-7; TCRdb's assignment of TRBD2 cannot be checked, as there is no DNA. CDR1 and CDR2 from the germline V gene are MNHNY and SVGAGI (reference sequence). The CDR3 has 14 amino acids. CDR3 region: CASSYERGSYEQYF.

This rearrangement joins TRBV7-6 to TRBJ2-1; TCRdb's D gene call, TRBD2, goes unchecked for lack of DNA. The germline V gene encodes CDR1 SGHVS and CDR2 FNYEAQ. The CDR3 is 16 residues long. The CDR3 is CASSSILAGGPYEQFF.

Measured by frequency, this clonotype is medium-sized (0.01 to 0.1%). The chain is built from TRBV6-2 or TRBV6-3 and TRBJ1-5. The CDR3 covers 17 residues. CDR1 and CDR2 (germline): MNHEY, SVGEGT. The CDR3 is CASSYLRLEDLNQPQHF.

This clonotype is medium-sized by frequency. This rearrangement joins TRBV7-2 to TRBJ2-7; TCRdb returns TRBD1, unconfirmable since there is no DNA. CDR3 size: 15 residues. CDR1 SGHTA and CDR2 FQGNSA come from the germline V gene. CDR3 sequence: CASSSTGGVSYEQYF.

The chain employs TRBV4-1 and TRBJ2-1; TCRdb names TRBD2, which stays unverified in the absence of DNA. In germline, CDR1 is MGHRA, CDR2 YSYEKL. The CDR3 totals 16 residues. The CDR3 loop is CASSHPTLGRRNEQFF.

This clonotype is labeled medium-sized based on frequency. This rearrangement joins TRBV4-2 to TRBJ2-5; there is no DNA to check the TCRdb D call of TRBD2. Germline loops: CDR1 LGHNA, CDR2 YNFKEQ. The CDR3 runs 16 residues. The chain's CDR3 is CASSRTSGAQGETQYF.

This clonotype ranks as medium-sized (0.01 to 0.1%) in terms of frequency. The chain couples TRBV7-9 to TRBJ1-2. Germline-derived CDR1 and CDR2 are SEHNR and FQNEAQ (reference sequence). This CDR3 spans 12 amino acids. CDR3 sequence: CASSLFSSGYTF.